The clone carrying this T cell receptor beta chain was recorded a few times. Antigen unknown. As TCR cDNA was made by 5'RACE template switching, a universal primer site and UMIs were added. TCRdb reprocessed the 5' RACE reads with MiXCR, giving one entry per CDR3 protein. The sample has 450,000 to 550,000 distinct CDR3 sequences; roughly 22% are singletons. These data belong to a study of T cells after yellow fever vaccination. Study-level findings and limits: Overall, a small share of clonotypes was seen in both CD4 and CD8 compartments. Post-booster repertoires contained most primary-vaccination clones again (around 96% CD4, about 90% CD8). Researchers cautioned that FACS-sorted repertoires could harbor abundant clonotypes contaminating from the bulk population.

This CDR3 has 16 amino acids. CDR1 MNHEY and CDR2 SVGAGI come from the germline V gene. J gave up 6 bases and V 1 base, and 7 bases lay outside the gene matches. The sequence was collected from a man in his late teens or twenties who received the YFV17D yellow fever vaccine. The J gene is TRBJ1-3, the V gene TRBV6-5; 9 bases match TRBD1. The source was PBMCs, collected roughly 20 days after the first yellow fever vaccination. Here the CDR3 reads CASSYLGRDRVNTIYF. The DNA of the CDR3 is TGTGCCAGCAGTTACTTGGGCCGGGACAGGGTAAACACCATATATTTT.